The present T cell receptor (beta chain) was sequenced within a study of blood T cells in healthy people across ages. There are 15 residues in the CDR3. Germline CDR1 and CDR2: SGHRS and YFSETQ. Trimming stripped 0 bases from V and 6 bases from J, with 13 bases between. Broader study findings: The authors considered diversity estimates from one million T cells to be underestimates.

Each of the donors had roughly 9.7 milliliters of peripheral blood drawn into EDTA-treated Vacutainer tubes. A second PCR, run for about 7 to 12 cycles, used a sample-barcoded 5' primer plus a J-beta primer mix. TCRdb reanalysed the 5' RACE reads using MiXCR and keeps one entry per CDR3 protein. This sample carries about 1.8 million distinct CDR3 sequences, roughly 52% of them seen once, and the ten largest clones take approximately 2.1%. Regarding this clonotype: Its antigen is not known.

The chain links TRBV5-1 to TRBJ2-1, with a tentative D call TRBD1 (5 bases). The sequencing input was blood. The receptor was isolated from a woman aged 40 to 49 in good health. The CDR3 bases are TGCGCCAGCAGCTTGGCTCGGACAAATCCCAATGAGCAGTTCTTC. It specifies CASSLARTNPNEQFF.